This T cell receptor (beta chain) was obtained from a study of identifying expanded T cells in peripheral blood. Broader study findings: Across healthy donors, higher total template counts meant significantly greater approximately 2-week count variance. Approximately 1.2 clones differed between technical replicates, versus approximately 17 and 20 over time.

Healthy donors had no documented immune events, such as infections, while sampled. Trimming cost V 3 bases and J 1 base, with 13 bases left between them. The CDR3 length is 16 residues. The protocol was immunoSEQ multiplex PCR, while the TCRdb copy is restricted to in-frame clones and leaves out a portion. The profile shows about 94,000 clones, 70% to 90% of them singletons. Details on this clone: What it binds is unknown.

This rearrangement joins TRBV23-1 to TRBJ1-5, with D possibly matching TRBD1 (5 bases). TRBV23-1 is identified as an open reading frame with a role that is uncertain. The sequence came from a person aged 18 to 75 in good health. Sequences were obtained from blood. In DNA form, the CDR3 reads TGCGCCAGCAGTCACCAGGGACGGACAAGCAATCAGCCCCAGCATTTT. Amino acid sequence: CASSHQGRTSNQPQHF.